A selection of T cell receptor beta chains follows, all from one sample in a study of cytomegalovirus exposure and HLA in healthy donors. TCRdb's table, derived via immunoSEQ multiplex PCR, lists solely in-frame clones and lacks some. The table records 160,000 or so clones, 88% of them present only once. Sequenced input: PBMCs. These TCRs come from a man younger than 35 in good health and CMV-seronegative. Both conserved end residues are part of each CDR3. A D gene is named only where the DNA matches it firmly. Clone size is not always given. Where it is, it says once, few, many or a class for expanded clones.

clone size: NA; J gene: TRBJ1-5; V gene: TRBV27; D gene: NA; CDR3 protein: CASRGGAPVWSQHF; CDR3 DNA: TGTGCCAGCAGGGGGGGGGCTCCAGTCTGGTCCCAGCATTTT
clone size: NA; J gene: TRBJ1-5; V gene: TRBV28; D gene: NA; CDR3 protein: CASSLLPGDWNQPQHF; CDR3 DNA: TGTGCCAGCAGTTTGTTGCCAGGGGATTGGAATCAGCCCCAGCATTTT
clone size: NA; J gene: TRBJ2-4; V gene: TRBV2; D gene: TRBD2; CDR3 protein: CASTRRTRGSNIQYF; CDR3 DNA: TGTGCCAGCACCCGACGGACTAGAGGGAGTAACATTCAGTACTTC
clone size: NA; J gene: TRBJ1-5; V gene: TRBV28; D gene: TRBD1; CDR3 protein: CASSPPDNQGAHQPQHF; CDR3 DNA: TGTGCCAGCAGTCCACCCGACAACCAGGGGGCGCATCAGCCCCAGCATTTT
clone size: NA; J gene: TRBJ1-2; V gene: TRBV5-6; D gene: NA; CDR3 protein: CASSLARGYYGYTF; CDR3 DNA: TGTGCCAGCAGCTTGGCCAGGGGTTACTATGGCTACACCTTC
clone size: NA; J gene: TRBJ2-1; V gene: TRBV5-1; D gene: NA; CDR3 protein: CASSPSGLGYEQFF; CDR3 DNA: TGCGCCAGCAGCCCCAGCGGGCTGGGCTATGAGCAGTTCTTC
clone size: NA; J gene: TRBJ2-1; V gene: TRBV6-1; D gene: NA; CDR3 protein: CASSEDPSSYNEQFF; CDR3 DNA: TGTGCCAGCAGTGAAGATCCTAGCTCCTACAATGAGCAGTTCTTC
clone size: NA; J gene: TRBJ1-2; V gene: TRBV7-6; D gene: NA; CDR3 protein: CASSPGGLYGYTF; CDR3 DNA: TGTGCCAGCAGCCCAGGTGGGCTGTATGGCTACACCTTC
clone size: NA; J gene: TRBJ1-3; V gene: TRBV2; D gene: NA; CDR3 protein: CASSRGSGNTIYF; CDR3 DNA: TGTGCCAGCAGTCGGGGCTCTGGAAACACCATATATTTT
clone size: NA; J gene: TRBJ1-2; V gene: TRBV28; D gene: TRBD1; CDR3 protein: CATYGTGKNYGYTF; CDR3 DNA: TGTGCCACCTACGGGACAGGGAAAAACTATGGCTACACCTTC
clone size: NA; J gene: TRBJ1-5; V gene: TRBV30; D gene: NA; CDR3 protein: CAWKSGSAVRTQHF; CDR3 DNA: TGTGCCTGGAAGTCAGGGTCCGCGGTTCGGACCCAGCATTTT
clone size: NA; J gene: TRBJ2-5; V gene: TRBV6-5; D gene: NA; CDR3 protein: CASSYGGTRGETQYF; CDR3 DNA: TGTGCCAGCAGTTACGGCGGGACCCGGGGGGAGACCCAGTACTTC
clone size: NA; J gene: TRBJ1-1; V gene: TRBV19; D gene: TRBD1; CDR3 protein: CASSYTGGGTEAFF; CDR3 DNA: TGTGCCAGTAGTTATACAGGGGGGGGCACTGAAGCTTTCTTT
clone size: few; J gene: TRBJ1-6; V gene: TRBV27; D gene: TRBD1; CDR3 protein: CASSDTGTGGYNSPLHF; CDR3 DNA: TGTGCCAGCAGTGATACCGGGACAGGGGGCTATAATTCACCCCTCCACTTT
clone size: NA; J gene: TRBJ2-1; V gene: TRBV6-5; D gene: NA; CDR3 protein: CASSYSQGSSYNEQFF; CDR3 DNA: TGTGCCAGCAGTTACTCTCAGGGGAGCTCCTACAATGAGCAGTTCTTC
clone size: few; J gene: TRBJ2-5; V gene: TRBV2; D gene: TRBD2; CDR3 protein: CASSAASGGLDAETQYF; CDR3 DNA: TGTGCCAGCAGTGCGGCTAGCGGGGGCCTAGATGCAGAGACCCAGTACTTC
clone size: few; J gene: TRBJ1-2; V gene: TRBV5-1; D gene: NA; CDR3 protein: CASSPTANYGYTF; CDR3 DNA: TGCGCCAGCAGCCCGACAGCCAACTATGGCTACACCTTC
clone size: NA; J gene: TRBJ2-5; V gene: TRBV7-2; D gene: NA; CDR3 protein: CASSPDRETQYF; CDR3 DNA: TGTGCCAGCAGCCCTGACAGGGAGACCCAGTACTTC
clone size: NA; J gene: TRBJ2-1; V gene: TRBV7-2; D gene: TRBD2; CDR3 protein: CASRSLAGVEQFF; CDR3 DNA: TGTGCCAGCAGGTCACTAGCGGGAGTTGAGCAGTTCTTC
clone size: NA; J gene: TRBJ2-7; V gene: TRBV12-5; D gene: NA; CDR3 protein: CASGPLGPPGEQYF; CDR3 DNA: TGTGCTAGTGGTCCGCTGGGTCCCCCGGGTGAGCAGTACTTC
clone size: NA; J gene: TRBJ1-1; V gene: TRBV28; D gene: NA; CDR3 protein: CASSPGGGDVNWNTEAFF; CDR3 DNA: TGTGCCAGCAGTCCCGGTGGGGGGGACGTTAATTGGAACACTGAAGCTTTCTTT
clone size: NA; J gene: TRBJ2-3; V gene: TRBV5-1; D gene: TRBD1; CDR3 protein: CASSLGQGDTQYF; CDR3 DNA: TGCGCCAGCAGCTTGGGACAGGGAGATACGCAGTATTTT
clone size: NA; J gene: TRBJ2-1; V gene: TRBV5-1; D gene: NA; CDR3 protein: CASSLAGYESEQFF; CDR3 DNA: TGCGCCAGCAGCTTGGCGGGGTACGAGAGTGAGCAGTTCTTC
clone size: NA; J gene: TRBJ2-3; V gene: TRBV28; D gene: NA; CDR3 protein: CAVRQTDTQYF; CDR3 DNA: TGTGCCGTGCGACAGACAGATACGCAGTATTTT
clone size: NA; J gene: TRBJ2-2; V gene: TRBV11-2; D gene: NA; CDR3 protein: CASSSIPYSVGELFF; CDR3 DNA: TGTGCCAGCAGCTCGATACCCTACAGTGTCGGGGAGCTGTTTTTT
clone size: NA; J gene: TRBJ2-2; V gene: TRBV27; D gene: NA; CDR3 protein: CASSLGSTGELFF; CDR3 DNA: TGTGCCAGCAGTTTAGGCAGCACCGGGGAGCTGTTTTTT
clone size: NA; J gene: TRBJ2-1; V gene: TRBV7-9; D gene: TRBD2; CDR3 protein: CASSSRAGERNEQFF; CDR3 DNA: TGTGCCAGCAGCTCCAGGGCGGGAGAGAGGAATGAGCAGTTCTTC
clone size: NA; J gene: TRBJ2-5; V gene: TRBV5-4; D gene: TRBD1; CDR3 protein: CASNRDRGSETQYF; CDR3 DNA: TGTGCCAGCAATCGGGACAGGGGAAGTGAGACCCAGTACTTC
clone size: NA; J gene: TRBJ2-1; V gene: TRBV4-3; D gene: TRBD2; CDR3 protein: CASSQDWTSGALDEQFF; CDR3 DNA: TGCGCCAGCAGCCAAGACTGGACTAGCGGGGCATTGGATGAGCAGTTCTTC
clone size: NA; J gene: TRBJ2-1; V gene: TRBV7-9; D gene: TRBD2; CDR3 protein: CASSLVTSGSGYNEQFF; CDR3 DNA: TGTGCCAGCAGCTTAGTCACTAGCGGGAGTGGTTACAATGAGCAGTTCTTC
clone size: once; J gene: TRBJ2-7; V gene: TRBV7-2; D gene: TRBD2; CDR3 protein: CASSSGLAGATYEQYF; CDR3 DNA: TGTGCCAGCAGCTCCGGACTAGCGGGCGCAACCTACGAGCAGTACTTC
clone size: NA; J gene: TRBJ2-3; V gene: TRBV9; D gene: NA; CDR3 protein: CASSVGTATFTDTQYF; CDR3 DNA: TGTGCCAGCAGCGTCGGGACTGCTACCTTCACAGATACGCAGTATTTT
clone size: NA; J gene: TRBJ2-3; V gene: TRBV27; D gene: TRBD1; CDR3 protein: CASTGQGRATDTQYF; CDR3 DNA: TGTGCCAGCACCGGACAGGGGAGGGCCACAGATACGCAGTATTTT
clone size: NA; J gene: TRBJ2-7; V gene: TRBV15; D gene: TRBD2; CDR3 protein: CATGSGSGYEQYF; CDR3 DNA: TGTGCCACCGGCAGCGGGAGTGGGTACGAGCAGTACTTC
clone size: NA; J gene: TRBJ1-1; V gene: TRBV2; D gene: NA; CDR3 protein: CASRSGNTEAFF; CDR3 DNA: TGTGCCAGCAGATCAGGGAACACTGAAGCTTTCTTT
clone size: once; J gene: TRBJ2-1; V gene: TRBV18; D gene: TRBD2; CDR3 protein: CASSPPREGPLNEQFF; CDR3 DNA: TGTGCCAGCTCACCGCCGCGGGAGGGACCCCTCAATGAGCAGTTCTTC
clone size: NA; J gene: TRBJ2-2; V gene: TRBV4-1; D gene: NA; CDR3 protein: CASSQDGQPRPGELFF; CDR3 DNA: TGCGCCAGCAGCCAAGATGGGCAGCCCCGGCCCGGGGAGCTGTTTTTT